The source of this T cell receptor beta chain is a study of cytomegalovirus exposure and HLA in healthy donors. Trimming took 1 base from V and 2 from J, leaving 6 bases between them. Germline CDR1 and CDR2: SGHVS and FQNEAQ. The CDR3 is made up of 14 amino acids. Primers included in the PCR were 60 Vbeta and 13 Jbeta primers. The protocol was immunoSEQ multiplex PCR, while the TCRdb copy is restricted to in-frame clones and leaves out a portion. The sample yields about 40,000 clones, around half seen once. This rearrangement joins TRBV7-8 to TRBJ2-1; D is unresolved. The receptor was derived from a human donor in good health. Sequencing used PBMCs. Here the CDR3 DNA reads TGTGCCAGCAGCTTAGAGCCCACCTACAATGAGCAGTTCTTC. Encoded protein: CASSLEPTYNEQFF.